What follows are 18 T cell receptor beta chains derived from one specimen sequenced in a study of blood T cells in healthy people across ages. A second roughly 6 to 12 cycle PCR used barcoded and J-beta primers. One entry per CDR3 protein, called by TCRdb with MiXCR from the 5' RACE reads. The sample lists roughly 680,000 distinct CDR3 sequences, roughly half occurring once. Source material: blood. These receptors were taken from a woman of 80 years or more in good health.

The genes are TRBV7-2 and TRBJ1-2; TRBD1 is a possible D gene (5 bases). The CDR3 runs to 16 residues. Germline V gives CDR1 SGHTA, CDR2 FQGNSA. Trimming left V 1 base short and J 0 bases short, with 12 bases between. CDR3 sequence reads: CASSLEAGRSNYGYTF. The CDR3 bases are TGTGCCAGCAGCTTAGAGGCAGGGAGATCTAACTATGGCTACACCTTC.

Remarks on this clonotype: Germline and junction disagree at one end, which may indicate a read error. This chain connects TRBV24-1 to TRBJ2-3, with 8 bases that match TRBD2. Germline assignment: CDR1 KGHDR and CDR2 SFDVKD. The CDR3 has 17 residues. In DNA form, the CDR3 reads TGTGCCACCAGTGATCCCTCGGCGGGGGGATACACAGATGCGCAGTATTTT. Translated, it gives CATSDPSAGGYTDAQYF.

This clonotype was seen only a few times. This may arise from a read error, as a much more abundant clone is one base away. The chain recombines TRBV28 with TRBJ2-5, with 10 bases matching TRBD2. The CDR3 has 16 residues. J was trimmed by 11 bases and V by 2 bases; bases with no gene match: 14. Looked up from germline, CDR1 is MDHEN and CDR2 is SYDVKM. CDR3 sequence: CASSLVASGSANEQYF. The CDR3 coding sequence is TGTGCCAGCAGTTTAGTGGCTAGCGGGAGTGCGAATGAGCAGTACTTC.

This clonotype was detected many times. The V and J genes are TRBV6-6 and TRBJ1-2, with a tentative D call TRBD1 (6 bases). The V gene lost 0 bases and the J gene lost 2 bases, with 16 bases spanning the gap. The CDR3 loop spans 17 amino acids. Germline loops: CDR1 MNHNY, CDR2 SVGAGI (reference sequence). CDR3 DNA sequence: TGTGCCAGCAGTTACTCGCTGACCGGGACACCAAACTATGGCTACACCTTC. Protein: CASSYSLTGTPNYGYTF.

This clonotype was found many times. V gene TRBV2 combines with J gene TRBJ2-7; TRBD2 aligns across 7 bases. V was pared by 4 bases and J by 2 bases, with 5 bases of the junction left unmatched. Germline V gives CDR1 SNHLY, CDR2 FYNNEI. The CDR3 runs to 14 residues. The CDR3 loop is CASSVGGRAYEQYF. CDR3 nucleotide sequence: TGTGCCAGCAGTGTAGGTGGGAGGGCCTACGAGCAGTACTTC. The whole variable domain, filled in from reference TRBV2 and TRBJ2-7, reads EPEVTQTPSHQVTQMGQEVILRCVPISNHLYFYWYRQILGQKVEFLVSFYNNEISEKSEIFDDQFSVERPDGSNFTLKIRSTKLEDSAMYFCASSVGGRAYEQYFGPGTRLTVT.

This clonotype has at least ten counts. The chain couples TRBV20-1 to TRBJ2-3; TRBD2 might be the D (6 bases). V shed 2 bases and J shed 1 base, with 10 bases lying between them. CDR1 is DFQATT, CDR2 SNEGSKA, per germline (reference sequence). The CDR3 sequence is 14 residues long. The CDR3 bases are TGCAGTGCTAGACGCCAGCGGGGCACAGATACGCAGTATTTT. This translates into CSARRQRGTDTQYF.

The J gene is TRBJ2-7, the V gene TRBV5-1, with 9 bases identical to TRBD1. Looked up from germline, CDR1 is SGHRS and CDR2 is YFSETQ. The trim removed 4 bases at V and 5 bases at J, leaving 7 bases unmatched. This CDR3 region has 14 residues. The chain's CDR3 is CASSKGQGGHEQYF. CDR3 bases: TGCGCCAGCAGCAAGGGACAGGGCGGCCACGAGCAGTACTTC.

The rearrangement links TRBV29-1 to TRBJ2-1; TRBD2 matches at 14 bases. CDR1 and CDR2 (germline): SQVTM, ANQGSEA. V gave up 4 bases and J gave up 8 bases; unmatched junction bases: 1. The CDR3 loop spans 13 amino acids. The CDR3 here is CSVGLAGGYEQFF. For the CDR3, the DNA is TGCAGCGTTGGACTAGCGGGAGGGTATGAGCAGTTCTTC.

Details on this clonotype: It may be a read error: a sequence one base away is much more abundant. CDR3 DNA: TGCGCCAGCAGCTCGGCAACTAGCGGATACAATGAGCAGTTCTTC. Translating gives CASSSATSGYNEQFF. This chain uses TRBV5-1 with TRBJ2-1, with 8 nucleotides matching TRBD2. The germline CDR1 and CDR2 sequences are SGHRS and YFSETQ. CDR3 size: 15 residues. V lost 3 bases, J lost 4 bases, and 6 bases stayed unmatched.

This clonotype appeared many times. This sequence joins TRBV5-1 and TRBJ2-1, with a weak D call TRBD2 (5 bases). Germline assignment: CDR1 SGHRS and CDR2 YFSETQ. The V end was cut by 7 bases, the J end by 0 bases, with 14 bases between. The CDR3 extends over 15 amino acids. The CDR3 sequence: CASRGRSGSYNEQFF. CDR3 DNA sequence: TGCGCCAGCCGAGGGCGGTCCGGCTCCTACAATGAGCAGTTCTTC.

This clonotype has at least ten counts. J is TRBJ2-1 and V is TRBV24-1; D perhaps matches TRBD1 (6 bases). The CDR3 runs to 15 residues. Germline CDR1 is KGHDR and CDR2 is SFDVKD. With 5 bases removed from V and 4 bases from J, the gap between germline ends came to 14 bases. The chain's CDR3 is CATSAEGQKYNEQFF. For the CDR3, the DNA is TGTGCCACCAGTGCCGAAGGACAGAAATACAATGAGCAGTTCTTC.

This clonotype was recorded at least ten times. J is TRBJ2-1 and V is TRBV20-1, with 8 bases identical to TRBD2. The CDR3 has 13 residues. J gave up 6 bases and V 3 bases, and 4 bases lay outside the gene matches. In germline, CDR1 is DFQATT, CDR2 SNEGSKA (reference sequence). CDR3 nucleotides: TGCAGTGCTAGTGGCGGGGGGAGCAATGAGCAGTTCTTC. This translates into CSASGGGSNEQFF.

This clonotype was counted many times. The DNA for the CDR3 is TGCAGTGCCCCCGCACCCGGGACAGGGCAGTTCTTC. Its translation is CSAPAPGTGQFF. The chain joins TRBV20-1 to TRBJ2-1, with 8 bases lining up with TRBD1. Germline CDR1 DFQATT, CDR2 SNEGSKA (reference sequence). This CDR3 contains 12 residues. V shed 6 bases and J 12 bases; nucleotides not matched to a gene: 10.

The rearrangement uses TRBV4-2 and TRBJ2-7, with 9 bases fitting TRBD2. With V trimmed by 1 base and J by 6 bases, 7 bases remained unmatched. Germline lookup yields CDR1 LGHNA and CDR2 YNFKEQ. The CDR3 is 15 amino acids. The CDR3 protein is CASSQGSSGGIEQYF. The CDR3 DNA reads TGTGCCAGCAGCCAAGGATCCAGCGGGGGGATCGAGCAGTACTTC.

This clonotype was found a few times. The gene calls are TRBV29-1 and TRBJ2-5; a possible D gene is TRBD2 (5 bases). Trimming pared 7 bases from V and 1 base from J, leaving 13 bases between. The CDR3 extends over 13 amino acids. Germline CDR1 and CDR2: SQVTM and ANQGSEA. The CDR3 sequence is CSGTGRSQETQYF. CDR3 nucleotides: TGCAGCGGTACTGGGAGATCCCAAGAGACCCAGTACTTC.

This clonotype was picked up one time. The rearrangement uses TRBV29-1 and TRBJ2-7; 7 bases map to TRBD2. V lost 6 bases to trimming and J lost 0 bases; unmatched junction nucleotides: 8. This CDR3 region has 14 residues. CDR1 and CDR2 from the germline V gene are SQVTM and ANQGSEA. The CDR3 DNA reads TGCAGCGTGGTGCTAGCGGTTATCTCCTACGAGCAGTACTTC. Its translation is CSVVLAVISYEQYF.

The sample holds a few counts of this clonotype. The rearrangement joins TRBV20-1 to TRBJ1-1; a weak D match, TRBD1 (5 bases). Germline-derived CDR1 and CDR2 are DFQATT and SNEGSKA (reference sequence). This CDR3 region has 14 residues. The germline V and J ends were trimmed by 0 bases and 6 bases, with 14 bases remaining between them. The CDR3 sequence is CSARDRRAGAEAFF. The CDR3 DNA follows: TGCAGTGCTAGAGATCGGAGGGCGGGGGCTGAAGCTTTCTTT.

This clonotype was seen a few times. The chain's CDR3 is CASSYEGGLGAFF. In DNA form, the CDR3 reads TGTGCCAGCAGTTATGAAGGGGGGCTTGGAGCTTTCTTT. The genes are TRBV6-6 and TRBJ1-1, with D perhaps TRBD1 (6 bases). With 3 bases removed from V and 10 bases from J, the gap between germline ends came to 15 bases. This CDR3 region has 13 residues. Germline assignment: CDR1 MNHNY and CDR2 SVGAGI (reference sequence).